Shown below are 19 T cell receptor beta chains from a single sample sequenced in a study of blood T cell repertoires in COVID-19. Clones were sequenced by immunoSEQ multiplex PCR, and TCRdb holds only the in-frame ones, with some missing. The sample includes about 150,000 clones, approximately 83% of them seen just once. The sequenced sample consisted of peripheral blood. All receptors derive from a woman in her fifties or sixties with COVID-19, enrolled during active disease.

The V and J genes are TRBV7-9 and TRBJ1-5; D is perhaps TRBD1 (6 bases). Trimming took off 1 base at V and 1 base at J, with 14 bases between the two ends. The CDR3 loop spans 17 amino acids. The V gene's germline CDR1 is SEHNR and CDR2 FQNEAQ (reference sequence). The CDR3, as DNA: TGTGCCAGCAGCTTAGAGTCGCAGGGGCGCAGCAATCAGCCCCAGCATTTT. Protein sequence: CASSLESQGRSNQPQHF.

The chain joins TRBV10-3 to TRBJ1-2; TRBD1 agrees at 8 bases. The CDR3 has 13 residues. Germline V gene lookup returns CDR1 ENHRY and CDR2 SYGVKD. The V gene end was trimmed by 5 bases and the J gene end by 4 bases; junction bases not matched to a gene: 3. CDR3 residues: CAISNGQGYGYTF. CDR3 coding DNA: TGTGCCATCAGTAATGGACAGGGCTATGGCTACACCTTC.

CDR3 amino acids: CASNPTDANYGYTF. The CDR3 nucleotides read TGTGCCAGTAATCCGACAGATGCTAACTATGGCTACACCTTC. The chain is built from TRBV19 and TRBJ1-2; D might be TRBD1 (5 bases). The CDR3 is made up of 14 amino acids. Germline CDR1 reads LNHDA; CDR2 reads SQIVND (reference sequence). Trimming removed 7 bases at V and 0 bases at J, with 12 bases between.

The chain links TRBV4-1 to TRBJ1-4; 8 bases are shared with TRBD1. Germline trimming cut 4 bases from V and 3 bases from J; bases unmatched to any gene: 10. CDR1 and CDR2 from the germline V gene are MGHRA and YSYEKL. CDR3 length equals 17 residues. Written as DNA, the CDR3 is TGCGCCAGCAGCCCCTATTCGACAGGGGCAGCTAATGAAAAACTGTTTTTT. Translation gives CASSPYSTGAANEKLFF.

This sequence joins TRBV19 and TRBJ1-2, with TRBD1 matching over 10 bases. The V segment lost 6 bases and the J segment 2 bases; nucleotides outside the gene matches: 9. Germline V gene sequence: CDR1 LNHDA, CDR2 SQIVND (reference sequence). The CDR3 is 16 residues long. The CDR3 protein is CASSPGTGVLNYGYTF. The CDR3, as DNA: TGTGCCAGTAGCCCCGGGACAGGGGTCCTAAACTATGGCTACACCTTC.

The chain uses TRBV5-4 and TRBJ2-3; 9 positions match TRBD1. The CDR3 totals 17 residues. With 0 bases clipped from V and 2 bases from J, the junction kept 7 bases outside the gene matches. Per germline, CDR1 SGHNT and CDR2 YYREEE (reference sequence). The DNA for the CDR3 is TGTGCCAGCAGCTTGGCTATCGGGACAGGGTTCACAGATACGCAGTATTTT. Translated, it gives CASSLAIGTGFTDTQYF.

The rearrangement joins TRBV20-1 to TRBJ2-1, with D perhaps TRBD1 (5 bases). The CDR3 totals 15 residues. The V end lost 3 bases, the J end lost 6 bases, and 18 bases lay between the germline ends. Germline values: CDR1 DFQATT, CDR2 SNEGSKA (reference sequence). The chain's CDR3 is CSASQQATLPNEQFF. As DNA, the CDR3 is TGCAGTGCTAGTCAACAGGCCACCTTACCCAATGAGCAGTTCTTC.

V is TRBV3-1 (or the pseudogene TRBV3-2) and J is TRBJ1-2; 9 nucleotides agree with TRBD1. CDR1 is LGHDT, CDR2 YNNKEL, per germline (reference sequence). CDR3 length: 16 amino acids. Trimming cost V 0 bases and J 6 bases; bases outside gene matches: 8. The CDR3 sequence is CASSQDSGTGINGYTF. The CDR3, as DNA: TGTGCCAGCAGCCAAGATTCAGGGACAGGGATCAATGGCTACACCTTC.

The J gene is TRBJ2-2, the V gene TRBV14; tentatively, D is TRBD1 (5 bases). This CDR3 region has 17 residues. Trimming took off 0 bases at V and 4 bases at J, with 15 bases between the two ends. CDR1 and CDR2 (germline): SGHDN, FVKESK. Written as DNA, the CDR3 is TGTGCCAGCAGCCAAGAACGGCAGGGCTTAGGCACCGGGGAGCTGTTTTTT. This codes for CASSQERQGLGTGELFF.

The CDR3 sequence: CASSQDHGSLSWGNTIYF. As DNA, the CDR3 is TGTGCCAGCAGCCAAGATCACGGGAGTCTTTCGTGGGGAAACACCATATATTTT. The genes are TRBV14 and TRBJ1-3; D remains ambiguous. Germline V CDR1 and CDR2: SGHDN, FVKESK. The CDR3 extends over 18 amino acids. Trimming took off 0 bases at V and 4 bases at J, with 19 bases between the two ends.

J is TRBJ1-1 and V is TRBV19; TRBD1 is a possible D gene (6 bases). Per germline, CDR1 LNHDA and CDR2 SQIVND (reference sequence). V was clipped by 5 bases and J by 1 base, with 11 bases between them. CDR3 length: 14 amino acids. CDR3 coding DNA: TGTGCCAGTAGTTCAGGGGCCACGAACACTGAAGCTTTCTTT. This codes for CASSSGATNTEAFF.

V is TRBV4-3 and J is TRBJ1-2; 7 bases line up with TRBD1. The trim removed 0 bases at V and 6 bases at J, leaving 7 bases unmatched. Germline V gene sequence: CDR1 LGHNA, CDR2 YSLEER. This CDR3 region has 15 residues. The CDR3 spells CASSQEDRELDGYTF. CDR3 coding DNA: TGCGCCAGCAGCCAAGAAGACAGGGAGCTGGATGGCTACACCTTC.

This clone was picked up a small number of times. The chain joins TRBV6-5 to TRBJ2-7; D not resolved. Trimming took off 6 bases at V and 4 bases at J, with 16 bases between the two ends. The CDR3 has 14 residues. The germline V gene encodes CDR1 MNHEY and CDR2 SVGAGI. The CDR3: CASRRESLQYEQYF. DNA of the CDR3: TGTGCCAGCAGGAGAGAGAGTCTACAGTACGAGCAGTACTTC.

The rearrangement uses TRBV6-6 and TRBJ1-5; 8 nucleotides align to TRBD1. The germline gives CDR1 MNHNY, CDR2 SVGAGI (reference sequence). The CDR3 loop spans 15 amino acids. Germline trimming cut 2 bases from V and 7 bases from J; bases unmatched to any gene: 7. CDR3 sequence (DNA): TGTGCCAGCAGTTACCACATTGACAGGGGACAGCCCCAGCATTTT. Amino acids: CASSYHIDRGQPQHF.

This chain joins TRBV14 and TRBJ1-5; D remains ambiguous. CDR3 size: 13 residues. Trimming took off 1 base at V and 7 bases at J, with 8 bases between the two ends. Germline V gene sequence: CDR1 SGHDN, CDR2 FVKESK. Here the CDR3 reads CASSQGGEQPQHF. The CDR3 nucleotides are TGTGCCAGCAGCCAAGGCGGAGAACAGCCCCAGCATTTT. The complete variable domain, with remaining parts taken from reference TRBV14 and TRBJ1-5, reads EAGVTQFPSHSVIEKGQTVTLRCDPISGHDNLYWYRRVMGKEIKFLLHFVKESKQDESGMPNNRFLAERTGGTYSTLKVQPAELEDSGVYFCASSQGGEQPQHFGDGTRLSIL.

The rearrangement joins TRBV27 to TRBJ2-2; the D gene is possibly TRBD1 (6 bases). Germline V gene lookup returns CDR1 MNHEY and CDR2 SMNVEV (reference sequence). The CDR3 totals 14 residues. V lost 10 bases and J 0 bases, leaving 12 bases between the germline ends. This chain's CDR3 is CAIGRQANTGELFF. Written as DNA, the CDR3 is TGTGCCATCGGAAGACAGGCGAACACCGGGGAGCTGTTTTTT.

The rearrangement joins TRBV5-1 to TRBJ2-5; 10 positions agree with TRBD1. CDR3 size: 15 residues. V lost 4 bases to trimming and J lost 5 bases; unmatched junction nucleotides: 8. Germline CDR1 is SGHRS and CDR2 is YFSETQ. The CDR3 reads CASSPQTGGSETQYF. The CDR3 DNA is TGCGCCAGCAGCCCCCAGACAGGGGGCTCTGAGACCCAGTACTTC.

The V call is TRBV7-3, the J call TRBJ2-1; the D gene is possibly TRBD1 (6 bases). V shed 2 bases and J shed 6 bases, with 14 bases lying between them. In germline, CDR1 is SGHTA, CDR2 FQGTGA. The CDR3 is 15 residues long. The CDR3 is CASSLGQGSFNEQFF. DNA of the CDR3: TGTGCCAGCAGCTTAGGCCAGGGGAGTTTCAATGAGCAGTTCTTC.

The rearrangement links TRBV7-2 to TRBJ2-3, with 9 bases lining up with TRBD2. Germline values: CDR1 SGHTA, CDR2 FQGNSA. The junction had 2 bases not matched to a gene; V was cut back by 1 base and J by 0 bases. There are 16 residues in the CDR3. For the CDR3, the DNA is TGTGCCAGCAGCTTAGGAGCGGGGGGTAGCACAGATACGCAGTATTTT. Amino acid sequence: CASSLGAGGSTDTQYF.